A single sample is the source of the 4 T cell receptor beta chains below, sequenced in a study of cytomegalovirus exposure and HLA in healthy donors. 60 Vbeta and 13 Jbeta primers were used in PCR. Assay used: immunoSEQ multiplex PCR; TCRdb lists only in-frame clones, some missing. The repertoire has about 110,000 clones, approximately 84% of them found once; the top ten carry around 2%. Sequenced material: PBMCs. The receptors derive from a man aged 40-55 years in good health and CMV-seronegative.

The rearrangement links TRBV18 to TRBJ1-6, with D unclear. There are 15 residues in the CDR3. CDR1 is KGHSH, CDR2 LQKENI, per germline. The ends were cut back, 5 bases at V and 5 bases at J, with 13 bases in the middle. The CDR3 sequence: CASSISSVNNSPLHF. DNA for the CDR3: TGTGCCAGCTCAATATCCAGTGTTAATAATTCACCCCTCCACTTT.

This clone turned up a few times. V gene TRBV6-6 combines with J gene TRBJ2-7; the match to TRBD1 covers 7 bases. V lost 2 bases and J lost 7; bases outside the gene matches: 8. The CDR3 contains 14 residues. CDR1 is MNHNY and CDR2 is SVGAGI in the germline V gene (reference sequence). CDR3 loop: CASSYAARGYEQYF. The CDR3 DNA reads as TGTGCCAGCAGTTACGCGGCCAGGGGGTATGAGCAGTACTTC.

This rearrangement joins TRBV5-5 to TRBJ1-4; D gene ambiguous. The CDR3 runs to 15 residues. Trimming shortened V by 1 base and J by 0 bases, and 7 bases separated the two germline ends. CDR1 and CDR2 from the germline V gene are SGHKS and YYEKEE (reference sequence). As DNA, the CDR3 is TGTGCCAGCAGCTTGAACGGGGCAACTAATGAAAAACTGTTTTTT. This gives the protein CASSLNGATNEKLFF.

This chain links TRBV7-2 with TRBJ2-3; unclear D gene. The CDR3 has 12 residues. V was shortened by 1 base and J by 6 bases, with 5 bases between the two germline ends. Germline CDR1 and CDR2: SGHTA and FQGNSA. CDR3 residues: CASSLVPDTQYF. CDR3 coding DNA: TGTGCCAGCAGCTTAGTTCCGGATACGCAGTATTTT.